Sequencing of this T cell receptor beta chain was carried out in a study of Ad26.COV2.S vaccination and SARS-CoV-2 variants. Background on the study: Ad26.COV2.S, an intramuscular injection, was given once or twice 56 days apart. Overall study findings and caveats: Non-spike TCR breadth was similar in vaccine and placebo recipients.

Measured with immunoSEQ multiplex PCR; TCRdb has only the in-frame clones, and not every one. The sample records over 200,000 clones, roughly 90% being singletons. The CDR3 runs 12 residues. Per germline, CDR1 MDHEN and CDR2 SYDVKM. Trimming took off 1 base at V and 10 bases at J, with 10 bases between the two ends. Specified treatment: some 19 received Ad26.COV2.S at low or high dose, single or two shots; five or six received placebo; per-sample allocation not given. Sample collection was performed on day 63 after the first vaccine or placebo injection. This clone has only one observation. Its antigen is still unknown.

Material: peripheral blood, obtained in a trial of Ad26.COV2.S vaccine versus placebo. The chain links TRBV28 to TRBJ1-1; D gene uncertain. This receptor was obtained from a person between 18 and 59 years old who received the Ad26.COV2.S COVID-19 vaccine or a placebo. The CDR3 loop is CASSLLSGTAFF. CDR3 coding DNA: TGTGCCAGCAGTTTATTGTCAGGCACAGCTTTCTTT.